This T cell receptor (beta chain) stems from a study of blood T cell repertoires in COVID-19. Study-level information: Whether acute or convalescent, the COVID-19 samples came from the United States, Italy and Spain.

The CDR3 is 14 residues long. The V gene end was trimmed by 6 bases and the J gene end by 9 bases; junction bases not matched to a gene: 14. Germline CDR1 reads MNHEY; CDR2 reads SVGAGI. Participants had their cohort set by participant-reported clinical history. Original processing methods: Nucleated cell counts were estimated from reference gene primer amplification. The repertoire was sequenced with immunoSEQ multiplex PCR; TCRdb's copy has only in-frame clones and lacks some. That table gives V, J and clone size, and the DNA gave D and trimming. The sample has 300,000 to 400,000 clones, roughly 90% seen once.

The sequence was obtained from a woman aged 25 to 39 with acute COVID-19. V gene TRBV6-5 combines with J gene TRBJ2-7; 7 positions match TRBD1. The sequenced material came from PBMCs or T cells enriched from blood (not recorded which). CDR3 amino acids: CASRPNRDRPGQYF. The DNA for the CDR3 is TGTGCCAGCAGACCCAACCGGGACAGACCCGGGCAGTACTTC.